The 16 T cell receptor beta chains reported below all come from one sample, sequenced in a study of cytomegalovirus exposure and HLA in healthy donors. This PCR relied on a set of 60 Vbeta primers and 13 Jbeta primers. Some clones are missing from TCRdb's copy, which holds only in-frame ones; the method was immunoSEQ multiplex PCR. In the table there are 100,000 to 150,000 clones, over 60% of which are singletons. The sample consisted of PBMCs. The receptor set was obtained from a male donor in good health and CMV-seropositive.

Concerning this clone: Other DNA sequences in this specimen translate into the identical CDR3. J is TRBJ2-7 and V is TRBV18, with D possibly matching TRBD1 (5 bases). Deletions cut 3 bases from V and 5 bases from J, with 11 bases between. Germline loops: CDR1 KGHSH, CDR2 LQKENI. This CDR3 is 13 amino acids long. The CDR3 here is CASSPQGSNEQYF. The DNA for the CDR3 is TGTGCCAGCTCACCGCAGGGATCGAACGAGCAGTACTTC.

The chain joins TRBV5-1 to TRBJ2-1; TRBD1 matches at 10 bases. The CDR3 loop spans 15 amino acids. The junction had 4 bases not matched to a gene; V was cut back by 4 bases and J by 3 bases. Germline loops: CDR1 SGHRS, CDR2 YFSETQ. The DNA of the CDR3 is TGCGCCAGCAGCCCCCGGGACAGGGGCTACAATGAGCAGTTCTTC. It encodes CASSPRDRGYNEQFF.

The gene calls are TRBV10-3 and TRBJ1-2; D call uncertain. Trimming shortened V by 5 bases and J by 8 bases, and 15 bases separated the two germline ends. From germline, CDR1 is ENHRY and CDR2 SYGVKD. This CDR3 region has 13 residues. The CDR3 reads CAISSTELGGYTF. The CDR3 DNA is TGTGCCATCAGTTCTACAGAACTGGGCGGCTACACCTTC.

V is TRBV11-2 and J is TRBJ2-1, with D perhaps TRBD1 (7 bases). Looked up from germline, CDR1 is SGHAT and CDR2 is FQNNGV. The CDR3 loop spans 12 amino acids. V lost 0 bases to trimming and J lost 14 bases, with 11 bases between them. The CDR3: CASSLEGRGEFF. In DNA, the CDR3 is TGTGCCAGCAGCTTAGAAGGCAGGGGGGAGTTCTTC.

This clone was seen once. V and J are TRBV19 and TRBJ1-1, with D possibly being TRBD1 (5 bases). Per germline, CDR1 LNHDA and CDR2 SQIVND (reference sequence). CDR3 length equals 15 residues. V lost 7 bases, J lost 2 bases, and 17 bases lay in between. Here the CDR3 reads CASTDRWGGNTEAFF. The CDR3 DNA is TGTGCCAGTACCGATCGCTGGGGGGGAAACACTGAAGCTTTCTTT.

The chain joins TRBV4-2 to TRBJ2-5; maybe TRBD2 (5 bases). The V gene's germline CDR1 is LGHNA and CDR2 YNFKEQ. This CDR3 contains 16 residues. Trimming pared 2 bases from V and 2 bases from J, leaving 15 bases between. In nucleotides, the CDR3 is TGTGCCAGCAGCCAAATGGGGAGCGGAGTACAAGAGACCCAGTACTTC. It translates to CASSQMGSGVQETQYF.

The chain joins TRBV2 to TRBJ1-1, with a weak D call TRBD1 (6 bases). The germline V and J ends were trimmed by 5 bases and 4 bases, with 20 bases remaining between them. Germline V gene data show CDR1 as SNHLY and CDR2 as FYNNEI. The CDR3 extends over 16 amino acids. CDR3 DNA sequence: TGTGCCAGCAGTAAAGACCCGGTACAGGGTGGCACTGAAGCTTTCTTT. This sequence encodes CASSKDPVQGGTEAFF. The variable domain in full, completed from reference TRBV2 and TRBJ1-1, reads EPEVTQTPSHQVTQMGQEVILRCVPISNHLYFYWYRQILGQKVEFLVSFYNNEISEKSEIFDDQFSVERPDGSNFTLKIRSTKLEDSAMYFCASSKDPVQGGTEAFFGQGTRLTVV.

The chain employs TRBV5-6 and TRBJ2-3; TRBD2 matches at 11 bases. The CDR3 is made up of 17 amino acids. The ends lost 1 base at V and 2 bases at J; junction bases unmatched: 6. CDR1 is SGHDT and CDR2 is YYEEEE in the germline V gene. The CDR3 DNA follows: TGTGCCAGCAGCTTGAGGCTAGCGGGAGGAACCACAGATACGCAGTATTTT. It translates to CASSLRLAGGTTDTQYF.

J is TRBJ2-2 and V is TRBV7-2, with 8 bases matching TRBD2. CDR3 length: 16 amino acids. Per germline, CDR1 SGHTA and CDR2 FQGNSA. Trimming removed 5 bases from V and 5 bases from J; junction bases left unmatched: 10. In DNA form, the CDR3 reads TGTGCCAGCAGCCCCTCGACGGGGGGGCCGACCGGGGAGCTGTTTTTT. This codes for CASSPSTGGPTGELFF. Looking up the rest from reference TRBV7-2 and TRBJ2-2 gives the full variable domain: GAGVSQSPSNKVTEKGKDVELRCDPISGHTALYWYRQSLGQGLEFLIYFQGNSAPDKSGLPSDRFSAERTGGSVSTLTIQRTQQEDSAVYLCASSPSTGGPTGELFFGEGSRLTVL.

This chain links TRBV27 with TRBJ1-6; 7 bases map to TRBD1. The germline V gene encodes CDR1 MNHEY and CDR2 SMNVEV (reference sequence). V lost 5 bases and J lost 6; bases outside the gene matches: 4. CDR3 length equals 14 residues. The CDR3: CASSIGQANSPLHF. Written as DNA, the CDR3 is TGTGCCAGCAGTATCGGACAGGCTAATTCACCCCTCCACTTT.

This chain uses TRBV5-4 with TRBJ1-2; D not certain. The CDR3 loop spans 14 amino acids. Deletions cut 7 bases from V and 8 bases from J, with 21 bases between. Per the germline V gene, CDR1 is SGHNT and CDR2 is YYREEE (reference sequence). In DNA, the CDR3 is TGTGCCAGCCGATCGCGGGAGGGAATTGGGGGCTACACCTTC. Amino acids: CASRSREGIGGYTF.

V is TRBV19 and J is TRBJ1-2; a possible D gene is TRBD1 (5 bases). The germline CDR1 and CDR2 sequences are LNHDA and SQIVND (reference sequence). Trimming took 6 bases from V and 4 from J, leaving 9 bases between them. The CDR3 has 12 residues. CDR3 residues: CASRDIFYGYTF. CDR3 DNA: TGTGCCAGTAGGGACATATTCTATGGCTACACCTTC.

The J gene is TRBJ2-1, the V gene TRBV6-1; TRBD1 matches 8 bases. The CDR3 runs 15 residues. Unmatched junction bases numbered 2, after V lost 1 base and J lost 3 bases. The germline gives CDR1 MNHNS, CDR2 SASEGT. In DNA form, the CDR3 reads TGTGCCAGCAGTGAAGAGGGGACAGGCTACAATGAGCAGTTCTTC. As protein: CASSEEGTGYNEQFF.

This clone was recorded a few times. The chain uses TRBV5-6 and TRBJ1-1, with D unclear. CDR1 is SGHDT, CDR2 YYEEEE, per germline. This CDR3 contains 12 residues. Deletions cut 7 bases from V and 5 bases from J, with 12 bases between. CDR3 sequence (DNA): TGTGCCAGCGGACTCCCGGAGACTGAAGCTTTCTTT. This encodes CASGLPETEAFF.

This chain joins TRBV6-5 and TRBJ1-2; no clear D gene. Trimming took off 0 bases at V and 7 bases at J, with 18 bases between the two ends. Germline V CDR1 and CDR2: MNHEY, SVGAGI. There are 16 residues in the CDR3. Written as DNA, the CDR3 is TGTGCCAGCAGTTACTCCGGCCAGCGGGGTTTGAGTGGCTACACCTTC. This gives the protein CASSYSGQRGLSGYTF.

The chain has TRBV7-9 and TRBJ2-7; 8 nucleotides line up with TRBD1. Germline values: CDR1 SEHNR, CDR2 FQNEAQ (reference sequence). The CDR3 length is 15 residues. The V segment lost 1 base and the J segment 4 bases; nucleotides outside the gene matches: 6. CDR3 sequence reads: CASSLVQGANYEQYF. The CDR3 coding sequence is TGTGCCAGCAGCTTAGTGCAGGGGGCGAATTACGAGCAGTACTTC.